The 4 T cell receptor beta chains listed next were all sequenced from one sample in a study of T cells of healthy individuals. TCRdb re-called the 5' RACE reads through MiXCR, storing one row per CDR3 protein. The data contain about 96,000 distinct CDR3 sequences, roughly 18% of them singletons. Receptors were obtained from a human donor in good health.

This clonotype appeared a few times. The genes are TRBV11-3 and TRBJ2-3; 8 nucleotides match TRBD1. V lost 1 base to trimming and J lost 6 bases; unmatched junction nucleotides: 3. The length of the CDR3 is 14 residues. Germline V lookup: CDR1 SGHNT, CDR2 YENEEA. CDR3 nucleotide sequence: TGTGCCAGCAGCTTAGGCACAGGGGGGGATACGCAGTATTTT. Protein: CASSLGTGGDTQYF.

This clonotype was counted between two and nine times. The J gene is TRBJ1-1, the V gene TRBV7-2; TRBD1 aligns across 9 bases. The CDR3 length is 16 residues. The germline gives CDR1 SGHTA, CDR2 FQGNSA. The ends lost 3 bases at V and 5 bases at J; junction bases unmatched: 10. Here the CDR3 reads CASSFTGGAVRTEAFF. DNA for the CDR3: TGTGCCAGCAGCTTCACAGGGGGCGCGGTTCGGACTGAAGCTTTCTTT. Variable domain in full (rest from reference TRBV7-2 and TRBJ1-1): GAGVSQSPSNKVTEKGKDVELRCDPISGHTALYWYRQSLGQGLEFLIYFQGNSAPDKSGLPSDRFSAERTGGSVSTLTIQRTQQEDSAVYLCASSFTGGAVRTEAFFGQGTRLTVV.

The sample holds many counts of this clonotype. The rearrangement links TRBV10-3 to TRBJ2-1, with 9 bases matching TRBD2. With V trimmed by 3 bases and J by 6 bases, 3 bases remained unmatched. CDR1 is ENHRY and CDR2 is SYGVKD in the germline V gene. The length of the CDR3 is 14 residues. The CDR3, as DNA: TGTGCCATCAGTGAATCGACTAGCGGCAATGAGCAGTTCTTC. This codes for CAISESTSGNEQFF.

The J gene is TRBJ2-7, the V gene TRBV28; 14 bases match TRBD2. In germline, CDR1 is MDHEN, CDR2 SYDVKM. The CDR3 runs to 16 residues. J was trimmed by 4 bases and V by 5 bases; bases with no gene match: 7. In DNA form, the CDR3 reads TGTGCCAGCAGTATATCCGGGACTAGCGGGAGATACGAGCAGTACTTC. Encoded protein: CASSISGTSGRYEQYF.